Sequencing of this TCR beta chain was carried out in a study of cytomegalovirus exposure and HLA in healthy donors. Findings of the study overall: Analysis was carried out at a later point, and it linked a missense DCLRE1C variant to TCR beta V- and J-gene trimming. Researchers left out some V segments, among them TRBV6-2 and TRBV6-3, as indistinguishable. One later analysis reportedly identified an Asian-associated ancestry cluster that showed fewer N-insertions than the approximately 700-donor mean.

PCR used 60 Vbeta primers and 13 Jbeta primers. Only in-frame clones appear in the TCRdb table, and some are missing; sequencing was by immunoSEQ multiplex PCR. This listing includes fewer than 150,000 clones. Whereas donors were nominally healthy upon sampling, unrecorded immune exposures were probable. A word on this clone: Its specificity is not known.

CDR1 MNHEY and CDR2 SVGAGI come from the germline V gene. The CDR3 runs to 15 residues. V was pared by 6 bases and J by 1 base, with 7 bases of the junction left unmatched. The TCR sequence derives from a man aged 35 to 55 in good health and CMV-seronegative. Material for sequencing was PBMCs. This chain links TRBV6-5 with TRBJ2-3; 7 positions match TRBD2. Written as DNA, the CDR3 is TGTGCCAGCAGCCCACCGGGACTACGCACAGATACGCAGTATTTT. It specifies CASSPPGLRTDTQYF.